The 20 T cell receptor beta chains reported below all come from one sample, sequenced in a study of blood T cells in healthy people across ages. Through a sample-barcoded 5' primer and a J-beta primer mix, a second PCR was run for roughly 7 to 12 cycles. TCRdb re-called the 5' RACE reads with MiXCR, one entry per CDR3 protein. This sample carries roughly 830,000 distinct CDR3 sequences, approximately 67% of them seen once, and the ten largest clones take 28%. Material for sequencing was blood. All receptors derive from a man between 25 and 39 years old in good health.

The CDR3 spells CASSQDKGYNEQFF. Here the CDR3 DNA reads TGTGCCAGCAGCCAAGATAAGGGGTACAATGAGCAGTTCTTC. This chain uses TRBV4-2 with TRBJ2-1; tentatively, D is TRBD1 (5 bases). Germline-derived CDR1 and CDR2 are LGHNA and YNFKEQ. The V gene lost 0 bases and the J gene lost 4 bases, with 7 bases spanning the gap. The CDR3 totals 14 residues.

V gene TRBV28 combines with J gene TRBJ1-2; no definite D call. The CDR3 is 13 amino acids. CDR1 and CDR2 from the germline V gene are MDHEN and SYDVKM. Trimming left V 6 bases short and J 4 bases short, with 12 bases between. This chain's CDR3 is CASSPDLFYGYTF. In DNA, the CDR3 is TGTGCCAGCAGCCCCGACCTCTTCTATGGCTACACCTTC.

The chain carries TRBV5-5 and TRBJ1-6; D is unresolved. This CDR3 contains 16 residues. Germline CDR1 is SGHKS and CDR2 is YYEKEE (reference sequence). Trimming removed 0 bases from V and 7 bases from J, with 14 bases in between. CDR3 nucleotides: TGTGCCAGCAGCTTGGTCGGACCCCGAGGAAATTCACCCCTCCACTTT. Protein product: CASSLVGPRGNSPLHF.

The chain couples TRBV6-2 or TRBV6-3 to TRBJ2-7, with a possible D match to TRBD2 (5 bases). Trimming shortened V by 6 bases and J by 3 bases, and 15 bases separated the two germline ends. The CDR3 consists of 14 residues. Germline V gene sequence: CDR1 MNHEY, CDR2 SVGEGT. The CDR3 loop reads CASSRRWGFYEQYF. CDR3 DNA sequence: TGTGCCAGCAGCCGGAGGTGGGGATTCTACGAGCAGTACTTC.

J is TRBJ1-2 and V is TRBV5-1; no clear D. The CDR3 is 13 residues long. Germline CDR1 is SGHRS and CDR2 is YFSETQ. With 3 bases removed from V and 9 bases from J, the gap between germline ends came to 15 bases. The CDR3 loop reads CASSSTGEGSYTF. For the CDR3, the DNA is TGCGCCAGCAGCTCCACCGGTGAAGGAAGCTACACCTTC.

This chain joins TRBV7-9 and TRBJ2-3; TRBD2 might be the D (6 bases). The V and J ends lost 2 bases and 0 bases respectively, with 12 bases between them. The CDR3 is made up of 16 amino acids. Germline CDR1 reads SEHNR; CDR2 reads FQNEAQ (reference sequence). For the CDR3, the DNA is TGTGCCAGCAGCTTACCAGTAGCGGAGAGCACAGATACGCAGTATTTT. Encoded protein: CASSLPVAESTDTQYF.

This rearrangement joins TRBV5-1 to TRBJ2-3; TRBD1 aligns across 10 bases. In germline, CDR1 is SGHRS, CDR2 YFSETQ. After removal of 5 bases from V and 5 bases from J, the junction contained 8 bases not matched to a gene. This CDR3 contains 15 residues. This chain's CDR3 is CASSKTGGGGDTQYF. The CDR3 DNA reads TGCGCCAGCAGTAAGACAGGGGGCGGAGGAGATACGCAGTATTTT.

The chain recombines TRBV18 with TRBJ2-1; a possible D gene is TRBD2 (6 bases). The V end was cut by 3 bases, the J end by 10 bases, with 13 bases between. This CDR3 contains 13 residues. The germline V gene encodes CDR1 KGHSH and CDR2 LQKENI. The CDR3 DNA reads as TGTGCCAGCTCACCCGGACCCGCGGGGGAGCAGTTCTTC. The encoded protein is CASSPGPAGEQFF.

The V call is TRBV15, the J call TRBJ2-5; tentatively, D is TRBD2 (6 bases). The CDR3 sequence is 11 residues long. Germline lookup yields CDR1 LNHNV and CDR2 YYDKDF (reference sequence). V was cut by 3 bases and J by 11 bases, with 10 bases left in between. This CDR3 is CATSRAREQYF. The CDR3 DNA follows: TGTGCCACCAGCAGGGCACGGGAGCAGTACTTC.

The chain carries TRBV15 and TRBJ1-5, with D uncertain. In germline, CDR1 is LNHNV, CDR2 YYDKDF (reference sequence). The CDR3 has 15 amino acids. V was cut by 0 bases and J by 7 bases, with 13 bases left in between. The CDR3 region is CATSRDNFDWQPQHF. CDR3 nucleotides: TGTGCCACCAGCAGAGATAACTTTGATTGGCAGCCCCAGCATTTT.

This rearrangement joins TRBV24-1 to TRBJ2-1; 7 bases fit TRBD1. The CDR3 is 15 amino acids. Germline trimming cut 4 bases from V and 3 bases from J; bases unmatched to any gene: 5. The germline CDR1 and CDR2 sequences are KGHDR and SFDVKD. CDR3 amino acids: CATSDPDRNYNEQFF. CDR3 DNA sequence: TGTGCCACCAGTGACCCGGACAGGAACTACAATGAGCAGTTCTTC.

This chain uses TRBV7-2 with TRBJ1-5, with D tentatively TRBD1 (5 bases). Trimming removed 5 bases from V and 7 bases from J, with 15 bases in between. Germline V CDR1 and CDR2: SGHTA, FQGNSA. This CDR3 is 14 amino acids long. The CDR3 DNA reads TGTGCCAGCAGCCCCCCAGGGTACGCACAGCCCCAGCATTTT. Translation gives CASSPPGYAQPQHF. Filled out from reference TRBV7-2 and TRBJ1-5, the complete variable domain reads GAGVSQSPSNKVTEKGKDVELRCDPISGHTALYWYRQSLGQGLEFLIYFQGNSAPDKSGLPSDRFSAERTGGSVSTLTIQRTQQEDSAVYLCASSPPGYAQPQHFGDGTRLSIL.

A few counts support this clonotype. The chain joins TRBV5-1 to TRBJ2-7; no clear D gene. Between the trimmed V and J ends, which lost 2 bases and 5 bases, there was a span of 8 bases. The CDR3 is made up of 12 amino acids. CDR1 and CDR2 from the germline V gene are SGHRS and YFSETQ. CDR3 in DNA: TGCGCCAGCAGCTTCACAGACAACGAGCAGTACTTC. It is translated as CASSFTDNEQYF.

On this clonotype itself: Germline is not matched at one junction end, which may reflect a read error. This CDR3 is CAGSLNYNEQFF. DNA for the CDR3: TGTGCCGGCAGCTTAAATTACAATGAGCAGTTCTTC. The chain links TRBV7-3 to TRBJ2-1; D is undetermined. CDR3 size: 12 residues. Germline-derived CDR1 and CDR2 are SGHTA and FQGTGA. Combining the CDR3 with reference TRBV7-3 and TRBJ2-1 gives the whole variable domain GAGVSQTPSNKVTEKGKYVELRCDPISGHTALYWYRQSLGQGPEFLIYFQGTGAADDSGLPNDRFFAVRPEGSVSTLKIQRTERGDSAVYLCAGSLNYNEQFFGPGTRLTVL.

The chain combines TRBV27 with TRBJ2-1, with D possibly TRBD2 on 5 matching bases. This CDR3 has 13 amino acids. Trimming pared 3 bases from V and 4 bases from J, leaving 7 bases between. Germline loops: CDR1 MNHEY, CDR2 SMNVEV (reference sequence). CDR3 coding DNA: TGTGCCAGCAGTTTTACGGGGTACAATGAGCAGTTCTTC. Residues: CASSFTGYNEQFF.

There are a few counts of this clonotype. The chain combines TRBV10-3 with TRBJ2-1; the D is unclear. The CDR3 totals 13 residues. CDR1 and CDR2 from the germline V gene are ENHRY and SYGVKD. The germline V and J ends were trimmed by 3 bases and 1 base, with 4 bases remaining between them. This CDR3 reads CAISEQSYNEQFF. For the CDR3, the DNA is TGTGCCATCAGTGAACAGTCCTACAATGAGCAGTTCTTC.

This clonotype has a handful of counts. The chain joins TRBV20-1 to TRBJ2-5, with D perhaps given as TRBD1 or TRBD2 (5 bases each). Between the trimmed V and J ends, which lost 7 bases and 2 bases, there was a span of 17 bases. Germline V gives CDR1 DFQATT, CDR2 SNEGSKA (reference sequence). The CDR3 is 14 residues long. CDR3 sequence reads: CSGGIPGRQETQYF. Here the CDR3 DNA reads TGCAGTGGGGGGATCCCAGGGCGGCAAGAGACCCAGTACTTC.

The rearrangement joins TRBV20-1 to TRBJ1-5; D perhaps matches TRBD1 (6 bases). The CDR3 is made up of 17 amino acids. The V and J ends lost 1 base and 6 bases respectively, with 22 bases between them. CDR1 is DFQATT and CDR2 is SNEGSKA in the germline V gene (reference sequence). The CDR3 coding sequence is TGCAGTGCTAGAGTTGGGTATCTCAGGGGACTGGTTCAGCCCCAGCATTTT. Its protein is CSARVGYLRGLVQPQHF.

The chain combines TRBV6-5 with TRBJ2-1; tentatively, D is TRBD2 (6 bases). Germline V gene lookup returns CDR1 MNHEY and CDR2 SVGAGI. The CDR3 length is 13 residues. V dropped 8 bases and J dropped 9 bases, with 17 bases sitting between them. In DNA form, the CDR3 reads TGTGCCAGCGGAGGGCAGACCTACGCTGAGCAGTTCTTC. The encoded protein is CASGGQTYAEQFF.

The V and J genes are TRBV9 and TRBJ2-3; 10 nucleotides line up with TRBD1. In germline, CDR1 is SGDLS, CDR2 YYNGEE. Trimming at V came to 4 bases and at J to 4 bases, leaving 9 bases not matched to a gene. CDR3 length: 16 residues. CDR3 coding DNA: TGTGCCAGCAGCCCACCCGGGACAGGGGTTCCAGATACGCAGTATTTT. This encodes CASSPPGTGVPDTQYF. The variable domain in full, completed from reference TRBV9 and TRBJ2-3, reads DSGVTQTPKHLITATGQRVTLRCSPRSGDLSVYWYQQSLDQGLQFLIQYYNGEERAKGNILERFSAQQFPDLHSELNLSSLELGDSALYFCASSPPGTGVPDTQYFGPGTRLTVL.